One sample yielded the 12 T cell receptor beta chains listed below, sequenced in a study of blood T cell repertoires in COVID-19. Only in-frame clones appear in the TCRdb table, and some are missing; sequencing was by immunoSEQ multiplex PCR. In the table there are roughly 190,000 clones, more than 75% of which are singletons. The sample taken for sequencing was peripheral blood. Receptor source: a woman aged 45 to 65 with active or convalescent COVID-19.

This clone was counted a few times. The chain has TRBV7-9 and TRBJ2-1; the match to TRBD2 covers 7 bases. There are 12 residues in the CDR3. Germline V gene sequence: CDR1 SEHNR, CDR2 FQNEAQ (reference sequence). J gave up 9 bases and V 4 bases, and 3 bases lay outside the gene matches. The DNA of the CDR3 is TGTGCCAGCAGCTCGAGCGGGATTGAGCAGTTCTTC. This gives the protein CASSSSGIEQFF. Drawing the rest from reference TRBV7-9 and TRBJ2-1, the complete variable domain is DTGVSQNPRHKITKRGQNVTFRCDPISEHNRLYWYRQTLGQGPEFLTYFQNEAQLEKSRLLSDRFSAERPKGSFSTLEIQRTEQGDSAMYLCASSSSGIEQFFGPGTRLTVL.

The J gene is TRBJ2-3, the V gene TRBV7-9; TRBD2 aligns across 7 bases. Germline loops: CDR1 SEHNR, CDR2 FQNEAQ (reference sequence). CDR3 size: 15 residues. V lost 2 bases to trimming and J lost 4 bases; unmatched junction nucleotides: 6. CDR3 amino acids: CASSLLRGRADTQYF. CDR3 coding DNA: TGTGCCAGCAGCTTATTACGAGGGAGGGCAGATACGCAGTATTTT.

The V call is TRBV3-1 (or the pseudogene TRBV3-2), the J call TRBJ1-4; TRBD1 aligns across 9 bases. V was pared by 4 bases and J by 8 bases, with 2 bases of the junction left unmatched. CDR1 and CDR2 (germline): LGHDT, YNNKEL (reference sequence). The CDR3 is 13 amino acids. CDR3 residues: CASSRDREEKLFF. CDR3 bases: TGTGCCAGCAGCCGGGACAGGGAAGAAAAACTGTTTTTT.

The chain recombines TRBV5-4 with TRBJ2-7, with D possibly matching TRBD1 (6 bases). Germline CDR1 is SGHNT and CDR2 is YYREEE (reference sequence). V lost 0 bases to trimming and J lost 5 bases, with 15 bases between them. This CDR3 has 15 amino acids. Here the CDR3 reads CASSLEVARGHEQYF. CDR3 sequence (DNA): TGTGCCAGCAGCTTGGAAGTGGCCAGGGGCCACGAGCAGTACTTC.

This chain connects TRBV11-2 to TRBJ2-5, with 7 positions matching TRBD2. The V gene end was trimmed by 5 bases and the J gene end by 5 bases; junction bases not matched to a gene: 8. CDR3 length: 14 residues. Germline-derived CDR1 and CDR2 are SGHAT and FQNNGV. The DNA for the CDR3 is TGTGCCAGCAGCCAAACCCCCGGGGGGGAGACCCAGTACTTC. Translating it yields CASSQTPGGETQYF.

The chain recombines TRBV2 with TRBJ2-7; TRBD1 agrees at 9 bases. V shed 2 bases, J shed 1 base, and the junction held 6 bases outside the gene matches. Per germline, CDR1 SNHLY and CDR2 FYNNEI. CDR3 length equals 16 residues. The CDR3 is CASSESGDRGSYEQYF. The CDR3 DNA reads as TGTGCCAGCAGTGAATCTGGAGACAGGGGGTCCTACGAGCAGTACTTC.

V is TRBV6-2 or TRBV6-3 and J is TRBJ2-2; TRBD2 might be the D (6 bases). This CDR3 is 15 amino acids long. V dropped 0 bases and J dropped 3 bases, with 8 bases sitting between them. Germline lookup yields CDR1 MNHEY and CDR2 SVGEGT. This chain's CDR3 is CASSYSGTYTGELFF. CDR3 DNA: TGTGCCAGCAGTTACTCAGGGACTTACACCGGGGAGCTGTTTTTT.

The chain carries TRBV7-2 and TRBJ1-1; D unresolved. CDR1 and CDR2 from the germline V gene are SGHTA and FQGNSA. With 2 bases removed from V and 9 bases from J, the gap between germline ends came to 13 bases. The CDR3 consists of 13 residues. As DNA, the CDR3 is TGTGCCAGCAGCTTACCCGGGAATCGCCAAGCTTTCTTT. Its protein product is CASSLPGNRQAFF.

The CDR3 loop reads CASSPDGQNTEAFF. The CDR3 DNA sequence: TGTGCCAGCTCACCAGACGGACAGAACACTGAAGCTTTCTTT. The genes are TRBV18 and TRBJ1-1, with a weak D call TRBD1 (5 bases). Germline CDR1 is KGHSH and CDR2 is LQKENI. The CDR3 totals 14 residues. The V end was cut by 2 bases, the J end by 1 base, with 8 bases between.

The chain links TRBV5-6 to TRBJ1-2; TRBD1 is a possible D gene (5 bases). CDR3 length: 14 amino acids. The V end lost 4 bases, the J end lost 5 bases, and 15 bases lay between the germline ends. The germline CDR1 and CDR2 sequences are SGHDT and YYEEEE. This chain's CDR3 is CASSPPGGGYGYTF. The CDR3 DNA sequence: TGTGCCAGCAGCCCACCGGGCGGGGGTTATGGCTACACCTTC.

This chain uses TRBV11-2 with TRBJ2-3; 8 bases map to TRBD1. Germline CDR1 SGHAT, CDR2 FQNNGV. J was trimmed by 3 bases and V by 5 bases; bases with no gene match: 7. This CDR3 is built from 15 residues. CDR3 coding DNA: TGTGCCAGCAGCATTGGACAGGGAAAGACAGATACGCAGTATTTT. The encoded protein is CASSIGQGKTDTQYF.

The chain recombines TRBV2 with TRBJ1-2, with 7 nucleotides matching TRBD1. The germline CDR1 and CDR2 sequences are SNHLY and FYNNEI. The CDR3 runs 16 residues. V was pared by 1 base and J by 4 bases, with 9 bases of the junction left unmatched. DNA for the CDR3: TGTGCCAGCAGTGAAGGGACAGGAGTTAGGGTCTATGGCTACACCTTC. Its protein is CASSEGTGVRVYGYTF.